The rows below give T cell receptor beta chains drawn from one sample of a study of T cell responses to AZD1222 COVID-19 vaccine. The assay was immunoSEQ multiplex PCR, and TCRdb's table has in-frame clones only and misses some. Counted here are fewer than 150,000 clones, approximately 90% occurring once; the ten biggest clones make up 9.3%. Sequenced material: peripheral blood, taken 28 days after the second AZD1222 dose. These receptor sequences come from an adult who received the AZD1222 COVID-19 vaccine. Each CDR3 is given with its conserved first and last residue. The D gene is left open where the match is weak. For some rows the clone size is stated as once, few or many, or as a class when expanded; others skip it.

V gene,D gene,clone size,J gene,CDR3 DNA,CDR3 protein
TRBV6-1,-,-,TRBJ1-2,TGTGCCAGCAGTGAAGTGATCGGGTCCTATGGCTACACCTTC,CASSEVIGSYGYTF
TRBV3-1/TRBV3-2,TRBD1,-,TRBJ1-1,TGTGCCAGCAGCCTTATAGGAGTACAGGGGTGGCCTGAAGCTTTCTTT,CASSLIGVQGWPEAFF
TRBV5-6,-,-,TRBJ2-2,TGTGCCAGCAGCTTTGCGAGCAGCGGGGAGCTGTTTTTT,CASSFASSGELFF
TRBV29-1,-,-,TRBJ1-2,TGCAGCGTGGTAAAAGGGACACACTATGGCTACACCTTC,CSVVKGTHYGYTF
TRBV9,TRBD1,-,TRBJ1-2,TGTGCCAGCAGTCTCCGGGACAGGGTTTATGATGGCTACACCTTC,CASSLRDRVYDGYTF
TRBV7-3,-,-,TRBJ2-6,TGTGCCAGCAGCTCCCAGGGGGGGGCTTCTGGGGCCAACGTCCTGACTTTC,CASSSQGGASGANVLTF
TRBV2,TRBD1,-,TRBJ1-3,TGTGCCAGCAGCATACAGGGACAGGGAAACACCATATATTTT,CASSIQGQGNTIYF
TRBV28,TRBD1,once,TRBJ1-5,TGTGCCAGCAGCTCAGACAGGGCTAATCAGCCCCAGCATTTT,CASSSDRANQPQHF
TRBV4-1,-,-,TRBJ1-6,TGCGCCAGCAGCCAAGAAGTACGTTTCTATAATTCACCCCTCCACTTT,CASSQEVRFYNSPLHF
TRBV2,TRBD2,-,TRBJ2-7,TGTGCCAGCTTAGAAACTAGCGGAAAAACCCACGAGCAGTACTTC,CASLETSGKTHEQYF
TRBV6-2/TRBV6-3,-,-,TRBJ2-4,TGTGCCAGCAGTTCTATAGGCAGCAACGTGTGGAACATTCAGTACTTC,CASSSIGSNVWNIQYF
TRBV18,TRBD1,-,TRBJ2-2,TGTGCCAGCTCACCGCGACAGGGGGACACCGGGGAGCTGTTTTTT,CASSPRQGDTGELFF
TRBV10-1,TRBD2,-,TRBJ2-1,TGCGCCAGCAGTGGAGGGACTAGCGGGAGAATTGATGAGCAGTTCTTC,CASSGGTSGRIDEQFF
TRBV10-3,-,-,TRBJ1-1,TGTGCCATCATTAATGGGTCTGAAGCTTTCTTT,CAIINGSEAFF
TRBV10-3,-,-,TRBJ1-2,TGTGCCATCACCCCGGGGCAGGGAGTTAGAAACTATGGCTACACCTTC,CAITPGQGVRNYGYTF
TRBV10-1,-,-,TRBJ2-1,TGCGCCAGCAGTGAGGATAATAGCCACTACGCCAATGAGCAGTTCTTC,CASSEDNSHYANEQFF
TRBV6-6,-,few,TRBJ2-7,TGTGCCAGCAGGAGGGCTTCGGGGTACGAGCAGTACTTC,CASRRASGYEQYF
TRBV5-1,-,-,TRBJ2-2,TGCGCCAGCAGCGCCCTGGGAGCGGCGAACACCGGGGAGCTGTTTTTT,CASSALGAANTGELFF
TRBV28,-,-,TRBJ1-2,TGTGCCAGCAGTCCAAACAACGGGGGGGGCGGTGGCTACACCTTC,CASSPNNGGGGGYTF
TRBV14,-,-,TRBJ2-1,TGTGCCAGCAGCCACCTAAGGGAGCTCTACAATGAGCAGTTCTTC,CASSHLRELYNEQFF
TRBV6-2/TRBV6-3,-,once,TRBJ1-5,TGTGCCAGCAGTTGGGCATCCCATCAGCCCCAGCATTTT,CASSWASHQPQHF
TRBV10-3,TRBD1,-,TRBJ2-7,TGTGCCATCAGTGAGTCGACAGGGTTATCCTACGAGCAGTACTTC,CAISESTGLSYEQYF
TRBV27,TRBD1,-,TRBJ2-1,TGTGCCAGCAGTGGGACAGCCTCCTACAATGAGCAGTTCTTC,CASSGTASYNEQFF
TRBV27,-,few,TRBJ1-1,TGTGCCAGCAGCTCCGACAGCCTCATGAACACTGAAGCTTTCTTT,CASSSDSLMNTEAFF
TRBV7-9,-,-,TRBJ1-4,TGTGCCAGCAGCTCCCCTACAGGAGCTAATGAAAAACTGTTTTTT,CASSSPTGANEKLFF
TRBV10-3,-,-,TRBJ2-3,TGTGCCATCAGTGAGTCATTCAGGTATCTTCGCTTTTTTCGTCAAGATACGCAGTATTTT,CAISESFRYLRFFRQDTQYF
TRBV4-2,-,-,TRBJ1-1,TGTGCCAGCCGCGACCAGGGGAACACTGAAGCTTTCTTT,CASRDQGNTEAFF
TRBV28,-,-,TRBJ1-4,TGTGCCAGCAGGCGGGCGCTCAATGAAAAACTGTTTTTT,CASRRALNEKLFF
TRBV11-3,-,-,TRBJ2-5,TGTGCCAGCAGCCCGGGGGGCCGGGAGACCCAGTACTTC,CASSPGGRETQYF
TRBV6-2/TRBV6-3,-,-,TRBJ2-2,TGTGCCAGCAGTTACGGGCAGGATGCTACCGGGGAGCTGTTTTTT,CASSYGQDATGELFF
TRBV6-5,TRBD1,-,TRBJ2-2,TGTGCCAGCAGTTACTCGAGAGGGGGCAGGACCGGGGAGCTGTTTTTT,CASSYSRGGRTGELFF
TRBV29-1,-,-,TRBJ2-1,TGCAGCGTTAGACCTAACAATGAGCAGTTCTTC,CSVRPNNEQFF
TRBV4-1,-,-,TRBJ1-1,TGCGCCAGCGGAAGGACATTTAACACTGAAGCTTTCTTT,CASGRTFNTEAFF
TRBV3-1/TRBV3-2,TRBD1,-,TRBJ1-3,TGTGCCAGCAGGCTAGGACAGGGGCGAAACACCATATATTTT,CASRLGQGRNTIYF
TRBV7-2,TRBD1,-,TRBJ1-2,TGTGCCAGCAGCCAGAGGCCCCAGGTGGTGACAGGGTTGGGCTACACCTTC,CASSQRPQVVTGLGYTF
TRBV19,TRBD1,once,TRBJ1-1,TGTGCCAGTAGACATGTGGGAAGTGGACAGGGAGGGACTGAAGCTTTCTTT,CASRHVGSGQGGTEAFF
TRBV18,-,-,TRBJ1-2,TGTGCCAGCTCACCATCCCTGGGGGTCGTATATGGCTACACCTTC,CASSPSLGVVYGYTF
TRBV3-1/TRBV3-2,TRBD2,-,TRBJ2-1,TGTGCCAGCAGCCAAGCGTGGCGGGAGGGCAGAGGTGAGCAGTTCTTC,CASSQAWREGRGEQFF
TRBV6-2/TRBV6-3,-,-,TRBJ2-5,TGTGCCAGCAGTTACTCGAGCTCCGGCGGGACCCAGTACTTC,CASSYSSSGGTQYF
TRBV6-4,-,-,TRBJ1-1,TGTGCCAGCAGTGTGGAGCAGTCAAACACTGAAGCTTTCTTT,CASSVEQSNTEAFF
TRBV4-1,-,-,TRBJ1-2,TGCGCCAGCCGCCCCCCGGGAGCTGGGAAGAGTGGCTACACCTTC,CASRPPGAGKSGYTF
TRBV25-1,-,-,TRBJ1-1,TGTGCCAGCAGTGATCGAACAGGCGGTCGAGCTTTCTTT,CASSDRTGGRAFF
TRBV29-1,-,-,TRBJ2-3,TGCAGCGTTGAAAACAGGGGGGGAGATACGCAGTATTTT,CSVENRGGDTQYF
TRBV4-3,-,-,TRBJ1-2,TGCGCCAGCAGACCGACCCCGACAGGCACCTATGGCTACACCTTC,CASRPTPTGTYGYTF
TRBV27,-,-,TRBJ1-5,TGTGCCAGCAGTTTACGGGGATGGGATCGTATTAGCAATCAGCCCCAGCATTTT,CASSLRGWDRISNQPQHF
TRBV10-3,-,-,TRBJ2-1,TGTGCCATCAGTGACGGGGCCGTAAAGAACAATGAGCAGTTCTTC,CAISDGAVKNNEQFF